This T cell receptor beta chain was profiled in a study of CD8 T cells in Susac syndrome. Whole-study findings and limits: In its TCR sequencing and HLA analysis, the study acknowledged that the number of individuals was relatively small.

Details on this clonotype: Antigen: not known.

Reverse transcription of roughly 0.5 to 1 ug RNA was performed with random hexamers. TCRdb re-analysed the immunoSEQ multiplex PCR reads in MiXCR, keeping a single row per CDR3 protein. The sample gives approximately 140,000 distinct CDR3 sequences, approximately 95% of which show up once; over 0.09% is in the top ten. The germline gives CDR1 MNHNY, CDR2 SVGAGI (reference sequence). Trimming took off 5 bases at V and 1 base at J, with 14 bases between the two ends. The CDR3 has 15 residues. The sequence came from a human donor with multiple sclerosis. The material sequenced was CD4+ T cells from PBMCs. The rearrangement uses TRBV6-6 and TRBJ2-5; D may correspond to TRBD1 or TRBD2 (6 bases each). Here the CDR3 DNA reads TGTGCCAGCAGTCAAGGGGGGCGCACCCAAGAGACCCAGTACTTC. Protein: CASSQGGRTQETQYF.